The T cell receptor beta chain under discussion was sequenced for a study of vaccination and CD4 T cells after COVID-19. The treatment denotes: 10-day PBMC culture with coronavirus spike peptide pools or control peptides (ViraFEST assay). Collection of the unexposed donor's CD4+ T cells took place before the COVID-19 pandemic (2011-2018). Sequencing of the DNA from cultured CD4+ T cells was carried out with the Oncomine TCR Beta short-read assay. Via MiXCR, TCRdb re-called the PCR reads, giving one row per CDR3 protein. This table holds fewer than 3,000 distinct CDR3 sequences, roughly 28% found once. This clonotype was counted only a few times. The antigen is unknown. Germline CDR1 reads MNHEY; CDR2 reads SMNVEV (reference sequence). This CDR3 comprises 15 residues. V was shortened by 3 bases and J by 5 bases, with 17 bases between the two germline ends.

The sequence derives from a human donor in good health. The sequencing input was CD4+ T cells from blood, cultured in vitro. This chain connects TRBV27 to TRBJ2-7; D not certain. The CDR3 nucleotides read TGTGCCAGCAGTTTGTCCCCTTCTTTCGCCCACGAGCAGTACTTC. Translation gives CASSLSPSFAHEQYF.